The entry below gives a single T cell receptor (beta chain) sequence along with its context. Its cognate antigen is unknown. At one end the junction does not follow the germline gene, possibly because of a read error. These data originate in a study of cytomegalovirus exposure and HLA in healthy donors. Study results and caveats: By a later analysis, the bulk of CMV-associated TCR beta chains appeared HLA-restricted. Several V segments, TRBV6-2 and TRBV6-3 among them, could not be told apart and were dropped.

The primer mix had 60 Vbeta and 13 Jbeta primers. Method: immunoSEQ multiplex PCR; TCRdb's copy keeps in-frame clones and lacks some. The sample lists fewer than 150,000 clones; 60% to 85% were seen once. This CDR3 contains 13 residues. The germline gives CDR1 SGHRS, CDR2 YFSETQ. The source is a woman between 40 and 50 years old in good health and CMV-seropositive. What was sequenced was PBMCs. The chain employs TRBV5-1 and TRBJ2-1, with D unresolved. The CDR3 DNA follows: TGCGCCAGCAGCTTGGACTCCAACAATGAGCAGTTCTTC. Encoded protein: CASSLDSNNEQFF.